Listed here are 12 T cell receptor beta chains from one sample, sequenced in a study of cytomegalovirus exposure and HLA in healthy donors. This table comes from immunoSEQ multiplex PCR, and its TCRdb copy is limited to in-frame clones, with some not included. Here the sample spans under 150,000 clones, about four fifths being singletons. The sample comprised PBMCs. The receptors come from a woman in her thirties in good health and CMV-seronegative.

The chain joins TRBV2 to TRBJ1-4, with D unresolved. Germline values: CDR1 SNHLY, CDR2 FYNNEI. The V end lost 3 bases, the J end lost 3 bases, and 8 bases lay between the germline ends. CDR3 size: 14 residues. CDR3 DNA: TGTGCCAGCAGTGAGGGGAGTTCTAATGAAAAACTGTTTTTT. This sequence encodes CASSEGSSNEKLFF. Full variable domain (outside the CDR3, taken from reference TRBV2 and TRBJ1-4): EPEVTQTPSHQVTQMGQEVILRCVPISNHLYFYWYRQILGQKVEFLVSFYNNEISEKSEIFDDQFSVERPDGSNFTLKIRSTKLEDSAMYFCASSEGSSNEKLFFGSGTQLSVL.

The chain employs TRBV4-3 and TRBJ2-7; 7 nucleotides line up with TRBD1. The CDR3 is 13 amino acids. CDR1 and CDR2 (germline): LGHNA, YSLEER. Trimming took 4 bases from V and 5 from J; bases not matched to a gene: 5. The DNA for the CDR3 is TGCGCCAGCAGCCGCAAGACAGGGAACGAGCAGTACTTC. It translates to CASSRKTGNEQYF.

The chain joins TRBV28 to TRBJ1-6; weak D call: TRBD1 (5 bases). CDR1 is MDHEN, CDR2 SYDVKM, per germline. The CDR3 sequence is 15 residues long. With 6 bases removed from V and 3 bases from J, the gap between germline ends came to 12 bases. This CDR3 reads CASSPQRGYNSPLHF. The CDR3 DNA follows: TGTGCCAGCAGCCCCCAAAGGGGCTATAATTCACCCCTCCACTTT.

The chain employs TRBV6-1 and TRBJ1-6; 8 bases fit TRBD1. The V segment lost 3 bases and the J segment 9 bases; nucleotides outside the gene matches: 7. This CDR3 has 15 amino acids. Per the germline V gene, CDR1 is MNHNS and CDR2 is SASEGT. CDR3 region: CASSEGRGLGSPLHF. For the CDR3, the DNA is TGTGCCAGCAGTGAGGGCAGGGGGCTTGGTTCACCCCTCCACTTT.

This chain connects TRBV29-1 to TRBJ1-2, with 7 positions matching TRBD1. Germline-derived CDR1 and CDR2 are SQVTM and ANQGSEA. The CDR3 consists of 13 residues. V was clipped by 4 bases and J by 5 bases; unmatched bases: 7. The DNA for the CDR3 is TGCAGCGTTGGTAGGGGGCTAGAATATGGCTACACCTTC. This codes for CSVGRGLEYGYTF.

Here the CDR3 DNA reads TGTGCCAGCAGCTCTCAGACAGGGGGCGGGAGCAATCAGCCCCAGCATTTT. It encodes CASSSQTGGGSNQPQHF. The V call is TRBV7-8, the J call TRBJ1-5, with 10 bases that match TRBD1. The junction had 7 bases not matched to a gene; V was cut back by 4 bases and J by 1 base. CDR1 is SGHVS and CDR2 is FQNEAQ in the germline V gene. The CDR3 is 17 residues long.

This clone came up once. The V gene is TRBV29-1, the J gene TRBJ2-1; 8 positions match TRBD2. Germline V gene sequence: CDR1 SQVTM, CDR2 ANQGSEA. With 7 bases clipped from V and 7 bases from J, the junction kept 36 bases outside the gene matches. The CDR3 contains 22 residues. The CDR3 sequence: CSADPRPAANASYWTSFNEQFF. DNA of the CDR3: TGCAGCGCCGATCCCCGCCCGGCGGCCAACGCGTCCTATTGGACTAGCTTTAATGAGCAGTTCTTC.

The rearrangement uses TRBV25-1 and TRBJ1-2; D uncertain. This CDR3 contains 14 residues. The germline CDR1 and CDR2 sequences are MGHDK and SYGVNS. V gave up 1 base and J gave up 9 bases, with 15 bases separating them. For the CDR3, the DNA is TGTGCCAGCAGTGAATTCAACAAAGAGGCAAGCTACACCTTC. This gives the protein CASSEFNKEASYTF.

The V gene is TRBV2, the J gene TRBJ1-4; TRBD1 matches at 8 bases. The CDR3 spans 16 residues. In germline, CDR1 is SNHLY, CDR2 FYNNEI. Losses at the gene ends were 2 bases for V and 8 bases for J; bases not matched to a gene: 10. CDR3 sequence: CASSESSGRGREKLFF. In DNA, the CDR3 is TGTGCCAGCAGTGAATCGAGTGGCAGGGGGCGAGAAAAACTGTTTTTT.

The chain employs TRBV19 and TRBJ2-3; 8 bases are shared with TRBD2. Germline V CDR1 and CDR2: LNHDA, SQIVND (reference sequence). With 3 bases clipped from V and 2 bases from J, the junction kept 7 bases outside the gene matches. The CDR3 is 16 amino acids. The CDR3 DNA follows: TGTGCCAGTAGTATGGGCGGACTAGCTCTCACAGATACGCAGTATTTT. It encodes CASSMGGLALTDTQYF.

The chain uses TRBV6-6 and TRBJ1-5; 9 positions match TRBD1. Trimming took 10 bases from V and 1 from J; bases not matched to a gene: 11. From germline, CDR1 is MNHNY and CDR2 SVGAGI (reference sequence). This CDR3 spans 16 amino acids. DNA for the CDR3: TGTGCCACACGGGACAGGGCTGGAGTAAGCAATCAGCCCCAGCATTTT. This sequence encodes CATRDRAGVSNQPQHF.

The table lists this clone with a count of one. The rearrangement uses TRBV6-5 and TRBJ2-2, with 7 bases identical to TRBD1. In germline, CDR1 is MNHEY, CDR2 SVGAGI. The CDR3 covers 15 residues. J lost 6 bases, V lost 2 bases, and 6 bases had no gene match. CDR3 residues: CASSYRGLGPGELFF. CDR3 DNA: TGTGCCAGCAGTTACAGGGGGCTGGGACCCGGGGAGCTGTTTTTT.